Sequencing of this T cell receptor beta chain was carried out in a study of cytomegalovirus exposure and HLA in healthy donors. Broader study findings: Presence/absence analyses assumed roughly uniform sequencing depth across donors.

The CDR3 is 14 residues long. After removal of 4 bases from V and 5 bases from J, the junction contained 4 bases not matched to a gene. The germline V gene encodes CDR1 SGHTA and CDR2 FQGNSA. Comment on this clone: Its antigen is as yet unknown.

The PCR used 60 Vbeta and 13 Jbeta primers. TCRdb's table, derived via immunoSEQ multiplex PCR, lists solely in-frame clones and lacks some. Found here are 100,000 to 150,000 clones, 65% to 90% of them singletons; the top ten hold 0.55% to 0.75%. The V and J genes are TRBV7-2 and TRBJ1-3, with 8 bases fitting TRBD1. The TCR originated in a man younger than 35 in good health and CMV-seronegative. Sequenced: PBMCs. CDR3 sequence (DNA): TGTGCCAGCAGCTCGACAGGGGTGAGAAACACCATATATTTT. It specifies CASSSTGVRNTIYF.